The T cell receptor beta chain described here comes from a study of blood T cell repertoires in COVID-19. The data were produced by immunoSEQ multiplex PCR, yet TCRdb's version contains in-frame clones alone and is incomplete. The table records a few hundred thousand clones, about 84% of them present only once. The material sequenced was peripheral blood. The receptor's source is an elderly man with acute or convalescent COVID-19.

The chain's CDR3 is CSVGDAYEQYF. In DNA form, the CDR3 reads TGCAGCGTTGGAGACGCCTACGAGCAGTACTTC. This chain joins TRBV29-1 and TRBJ2-7; D uncertain. Germline CDR1 reads SQVTM; CDR2 reads ANQGSEA. Trimming removed 4 bases from V and 2 bases from J, with 6 bases in between. This CDR3 has 11 amino acids.